The present T cell receptor beta chain was sequenced within a study of shared clonotypes between healthy human individuals. Study outcomes and limitations: The low donor count limited represented genetic and exposure-history diversity.

In regard to this clone: Its antigen is unidentified.

CD45RO-negative CD8 cells positively selected for CCR7 made up the naive population, which excluded terminally differentiated effector memory CD45RA+ cells. There were no recent acute infections or vaccinations among the donors, who were healthy HIV-negative adults. Germline loops: CDR1 SGDLS, CDR2 YYNGEE. V was clipped by 6 bases and J by 0 bases; unmatched bases: 6. The CDR3 length is 14 residues. Profiling relied on immunoSEQ multiplex PCR, and the TCRdb table lists in-frame clones only, not all of them. The top ten hold nearly 25% of the sample, which has approximately 720,000 clones, about 91% seen once.

Sequenced sample: naive CD8+ T cells sorted from blood. The rearrangement uses TRBV9 and TRBJ2-7, with 7 bases identical to TRBD1. The receptor comes from a man between 25 and 39 years old in good health. The CDR3 spells CASTRDSFSYEQYF. The CDR3 DNA follows: TGTGCCAGCACCCGGGACAGCTTCTCCTACGAGCAGTACTTC.